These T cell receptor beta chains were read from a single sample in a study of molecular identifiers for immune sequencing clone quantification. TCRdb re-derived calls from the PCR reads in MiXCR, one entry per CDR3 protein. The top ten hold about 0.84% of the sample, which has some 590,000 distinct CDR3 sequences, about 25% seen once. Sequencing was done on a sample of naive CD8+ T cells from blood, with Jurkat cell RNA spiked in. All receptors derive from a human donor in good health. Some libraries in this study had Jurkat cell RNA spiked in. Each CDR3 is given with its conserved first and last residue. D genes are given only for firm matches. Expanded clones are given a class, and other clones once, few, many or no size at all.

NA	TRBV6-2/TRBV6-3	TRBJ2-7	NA	TGTGCCAGCAGATTCAGAGATAGCTCCTACGAGCAGTACTTC	CASRFRDSSYEQYF
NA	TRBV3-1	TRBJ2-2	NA	TGTGCCAGCAGTAGGGGCGGGGTGGGGTCGTACCGGGAGCTGTTTTTT	CASSRGGVGSYRELFF
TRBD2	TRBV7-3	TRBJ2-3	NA	TGTGCCAGCAGCTTAACTGGTGGGAGGGCGGCAGATACGCAGTATTTT	CASSLTGGRAADTQYF
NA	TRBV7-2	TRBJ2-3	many	TGTGCCAGCAGCTTAGCTAGCGTCAAGAGTACGGATACGCAGTATTTT	CASSLASVKSTDTQYF
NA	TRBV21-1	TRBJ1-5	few	TGTGCCAGCAGCATCGGCTGGGGACAGCTTCACAATCAGCCCCAGCATTTT	CASSIGWGQLHNQPQHF
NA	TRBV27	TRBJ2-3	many	TGTGCCAGCTCCCAACAGGGCACAGATACGCAGTATTTT	CASSQQGTDTQYF
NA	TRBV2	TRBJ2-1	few	TGTGCCAGCAGTGTTGGCCAGGCGACCTACAATGAGCAGTTCTTC	CASSVGQATYNEQFF
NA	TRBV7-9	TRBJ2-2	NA	TGTGCCAGCAGCCGAAATGAGAACACCGGGGAGCTGTTTTTT	CASSRNENTGELFF
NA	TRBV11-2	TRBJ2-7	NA	TGTTCCAGCAGCTCACAGGGAGGGCAGTACTTC	CSSSSQGGQYF
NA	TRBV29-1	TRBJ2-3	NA	TGCAGCGTTGAAGATCCCTTTGTTAGCGGAACTAGCACAGATACGCAGTATTTT	CSVEDPFVSGTSTDTQYF
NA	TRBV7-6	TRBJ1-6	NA	TGTGCCAGCAGCTTAGCTGGTGGGGGGCCCCTCCACTTT	CASSLAGGGPLHF
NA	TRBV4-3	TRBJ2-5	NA	TGCGCCAGCCGCCCCGGCCAGGGCCAAGCGCCCCCGTCCTTC	CASRPGQGQAPPSF
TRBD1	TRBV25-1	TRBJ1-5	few	TGTGCCAGCAGTTCCGCTAGGGGGCCGAGCAATCAGCCCCAGCATTTT	CASSSARGPSNQPQHF
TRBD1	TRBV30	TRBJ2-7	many	TGTGCCTGGAGTCTCGGGACAGGGATGTACGAGCAGTACTTC	CAWSLGTGMYEQYF
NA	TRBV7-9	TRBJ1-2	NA	TGTGCCAGCAGCAAGGGGGGGGGCGAGGCGTCTAGCTATGGCTACACCTTC	CASSKGGGEASSYGYTF
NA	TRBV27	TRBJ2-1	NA	TGTGCCAGCAGTTTGGGGGGAAGTAACAATGAGCAGTTCTTC	CASSLGGSNNEQFF
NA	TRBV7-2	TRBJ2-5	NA	TGTGCCAGCAGCTTAACCGGGAGTGGGGAGCCCCCGTACTTC	CASSLTGSGEPPYF
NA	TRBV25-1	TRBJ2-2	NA	TGTGCCAGCAGTGATATCCTAGAGCTCATCGGGGAGCTGTTTTTT	CASSDILELIGELFF
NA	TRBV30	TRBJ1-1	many	TGTGCCTGGAGTGTACGCCGGGACACTGAAGCTTTCTTT	CAWSVRRDTEAFF
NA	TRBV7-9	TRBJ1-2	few	TGTGCCAGCAGCCCCCGAGGTGGGCAGGGAGCGAACTATGGCTACACCTTC	CASSPRGGQGANYGYTF
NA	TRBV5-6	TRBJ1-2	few	TGTGCCAGCAGCTTGGGGGCAGGGGTTGACTATGGCTACACCTTC	CASSLGAGVDYGYTF
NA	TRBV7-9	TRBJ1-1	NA	TGTGCCCGCAGCTCACCGCCCCGCCCGCGCACTGAAGCTTTCTTT	CARSSPPRPRTEAFF
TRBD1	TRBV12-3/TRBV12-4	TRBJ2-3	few	TGTGCCAGCAGTCGAGGACAGGGGATCACAGATACGCAGTATTTT	CASSRGQGITDTQYF
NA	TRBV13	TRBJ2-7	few	TGTGCCAGCAGCTTAGATGGTCACGCGACCGACGAGCAGTACTTC	CASSLDGHATDEQYF
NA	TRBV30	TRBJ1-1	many	TGTGCCTGGGACGCCCCGGGCAATGAAGCTTTCTTT	CAWDAPGNEAFF
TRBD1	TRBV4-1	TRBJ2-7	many	TGCGCCAGCAGCCAAGAAGACAGGGTATCGTCTTACGAGCAGTACTTC	CASSQEDRVSSYEQYF
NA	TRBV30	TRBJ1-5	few	TGTGCCTGGAGTGAGTGGGGAAATCAGCCCCAGCATTTT	CAWSEWGNQPQHF
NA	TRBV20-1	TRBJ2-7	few	TGCAGTGCTAGAGAATTCGGTAGTACCTCCTACGAGCAGTACTTC	CSAREFGSTSYEQYF
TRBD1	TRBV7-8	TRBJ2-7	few	TGTGCCAGCAGCTTATTAGTGGGACAGGGTTCCAACGAGCAGTACTTC	CASSLLVGQGSNEQYF
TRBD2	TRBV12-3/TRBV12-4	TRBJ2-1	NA	TGTGCCAGCAGCCTGAGCGGGGGGTTGGAGCAGTTCTTC	CASSLSGGLEQFF
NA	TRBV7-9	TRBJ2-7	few	TGTGCCAGCAGCTTAGTAGGGCTCCAGGGGCAGTACTTC	CASSLVGLQGQYF
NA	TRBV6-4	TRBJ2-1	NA	TGTGCCAGCAGTGACCTCCTCAATGAGCAGTTCTTC	CASSDLLNEQFF
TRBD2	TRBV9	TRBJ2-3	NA	TGTGCCAGCTCAGCGGGGGACGCAGTTACGCAGTATTTT	CASSAGDAVTQYF
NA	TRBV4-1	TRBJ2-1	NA	TGCGCCAGCAGAAACGGTGAAGGGGGCAATGAGCAGTTCTTC	CASRNGEGGNEQFF
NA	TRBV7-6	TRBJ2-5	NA	TGTGCCAGCAGCCTCAGTCTCGGGGAGACCCAGTACTTC	CASSLSLGETQYF
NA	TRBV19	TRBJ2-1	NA	TGTGCCAGTAGTATTGGGCAGAGGTCAGGGAATGAGCAGTTCTTC	CASSIGQRSGNEQFF
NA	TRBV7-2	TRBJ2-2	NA	TGTGCCAGCAGCTTTCCCAGGGCAGGGGGGCAGATGGGCACCGGGGAGCTGGTTTTT	CASSFPRAGGQMGTGELVF
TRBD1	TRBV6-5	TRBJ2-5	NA	TGTGCCAGCAGTTATGGGACAGCTACCGGGGACCAGTACTTC	CASSYGTATGDQYF
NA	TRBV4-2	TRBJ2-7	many	TGTGCCAGCAGCCAAGATTCCGGGTTGGGTTACGAGCAGTACTTC	CASSQDSGLGYEQYF
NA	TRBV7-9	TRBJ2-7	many	TGTGCCAGCAGCAGCGACAGGGAGGGGTACGAGCAGTACTTC	CASSSDREGYEQYF
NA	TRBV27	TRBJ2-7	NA	TGTGCCAGCAGTTTCGTGGGGGGAGAGGACGAGCAGTACTTC	CASSFVGGEDEQYF
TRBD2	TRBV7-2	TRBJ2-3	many	TGTGCCAGCAGCTTAATAGGGAGGGGCACAGATACGCAGTATTTT	CASSLIGRGTDTQYF
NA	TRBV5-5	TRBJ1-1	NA	TGTGCCAGCAGCTTTGGGGCAGGGAGAGGGACTGAAGCTTTCTTT	CASSFGAGRGTEAFF
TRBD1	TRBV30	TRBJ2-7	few	TGTGCCTGCTTATTCGGGACAGGGTTGAACGAGCAGTACTTC	CACLFGTGLNEQYF
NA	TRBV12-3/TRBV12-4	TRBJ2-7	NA	TGTGCCAGCAGTTTCCATTTTTCCAGCGAGCAGTACTTC	CASSFHFSSEQYF
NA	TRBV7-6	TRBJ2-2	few	TGTGCCAGCAGCTCCGACCTCGAGACACTGAACACCGGGGAGCTGTTTTTT	CASSSDLETLNTGELFF
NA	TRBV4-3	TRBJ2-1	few	TGCGCCAGCAGCCAATCCCGGGCCGCCTATGAGCAGTTCTTC	CASSQSRAAYEQFF
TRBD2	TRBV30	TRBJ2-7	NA	TGTGCCTGGCAACCCCCAGCGGGAAACTCCTACGAGCAGTACTTC	CAWQPPAGNSYEQYF
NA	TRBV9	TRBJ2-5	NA	TGTGCCAGCAGCGCGGCCGGGGGCGGGGTTGGCGAGACCCAGTACTTC	CASSAAGGGVGETQYF
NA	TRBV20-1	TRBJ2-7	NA	TGCAGTGCTTCAGAGGTCGGGAACTCCTACGAGCAGTACTTC	CSASEVGNSYEQYF
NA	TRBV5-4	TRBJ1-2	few	TGTGCCAGCAGCTTGGCCTATCTTGACAGGACGATAGCTAACTATGGCTACACCTTC	CASSLAYLDRTIANYGYTF